The 26 T cell receptor beta chains below were found in one sample sequenced in a study of blood T cells in healthy people across ages. The authors ran a second PCR of roughly 6 to 11 cycles using a sample-barcoded 5' primer and a J-beta primer mix. TCRdb passed the 5' RACE reads through MiXCR, listing each CDR3 protein once. The sample has hundreds of thousands of distinct CDR3 sequences, roughly 50% seen once. Sequencing used blood. All receptors derive from a man aged 55 to 69 in good health.

This clonotype was counted between two and nine times. V usage is TRBV4-1 and J usage is TRBJ2-3; TRBD1 matches at 9 bases. Germline values: CDR1 MGHRA, CDR2 YSYEKL. J lost 5 bases, V lost 0 bases, and 6 bases had no gene match. CDR3 length: 16 amino acids. The DNA for the CDR3 is TGCGCCAGCAGCCAAGAACAGGGGGCGATGGGAGATACGCAGTATTTT. Encoded protein: CASSQEQGAMGDTQYF.

As to this clonotype: A read error may explain this, as a much larger clone is one base away. CDR3 in DNA: TGCAGTGCTAGAGGGTTCGGGAAACTAGCGGGCGGCTCTAGGGACGAGCAGTACTTC. This sequence encodes CSARGFGKLAGGSRDEQYF. This sequence joins TRBV20-1 and TRBJ2-7, with 9 bases identical to TRBD2. The germline gives CDR1 DFQATT, CDR2 SNEGSKA (reference sequence). The CDR3 sequence is 19 residues long. After removal of 1 base from V and 5 bases from J, the junction contained 21 bases not matched to a gene.

This clonotype was seen only a few times. V usage is TRBV4-1 and J usage is TRBJ2-4; TRBD2 matches at 16 bases. V dropped 4 bases and J dropped 0; count of bases not matched to a gene: 3. The CDR3 loop spans 18 amino acids. Germline loops: CDR1 MGHRA, CDR2 YSYEKL. The CDR3: CASSRGTSGGAAKNIQYF. CDR3 nucleotides: TGCGCCAGCAGCCGTGGGACTAGCGGGGGGGCAGCCAAAAACATTCAGTACTTC.

CDR3 in amino acids: CASSPNGQGSDEAFF. The CDR3 DNA reads TGTGCCAGCAGCCCGAATGGACAGGGGTCGGATGAAGCTTTCTTT. The chain is built from TRBV7-9 and TRBJ1-1; TRBD1 matches 9 bases. The V gene's germline CDR1 is SEHNR and CDR2 FQNEAQ (reference sequence). CDR3 length equals 15 residues. V was pared by 5 bases and J by 7 bases, with 11 bases of the junction left unmatched. The full variable domain, completed using reference TRBV7-9 and TRBJ1-1, is DTGVSQNPRHKITKRGQNVTFRCDPISEHNRLYWYRQTLGQGPEFLTYFQNEAQLEKSRLLSDRFSAERPKGSFSTLEIQRTEQGDSAMYLCASSPNGQGSDEAFFGQGTRLTVV.

The V gene is TRBV6-1, the J gene TRBJ1-5, with a tentative D call TRBD1 (5 bases). The germline V and J ends were trimmed by 4 bases and 5 bases, with 12 bases remaining between them. The CDR3 runs to 14 residues. Germline lookup yields CDR1 MNHNS and CDR2 SASEGT. The CDR3 reads CASSGSGRYQPQHF. The CDR3 DNA follows: TGTGCCAGCAGTGGTTCGGGACGTTATCAGCCCCAGCATTTT.

V and J are TRBV12-3 or TRBV12-4 and TRBJ1-5; D unresolved. With 5 bases removed from V and 5 bases from J, the gap between germline ends came to 10 bases. The CDR3 consists of 13 residues. The CDR3 loop is CASSTANDQPQHF. The CDR3 nucleotides are TGTGCCAGCAGTACTGCCAACGATCAGCCCCAGCATTTT.

Worth noting for this clonotype: The junction does not match germline at one end; this may be a read error. The chain is built from TRBV6-5 and TRBJ2-7; D gene ambiguous. This CDR3 contains 12 residues. Germline V gene sequence: CDR1 MNHEY, CDR2 SVGAGI. CDR3 loop: CDSSYSPYEQYF. CDR3 nucleotide sequence: TGTGACAGCAGTTACTCCCCCTACGAGCAGTACTTC.

In its sample, this clonotype was seen many times. The chain links TRBV7-2 to TRBJ2-3; a weak D match, TRBD1 (5 bases). The CDR3 is made up of 13 amino acids. The V gene lost 8 bases and the J gene lost 4 bases, with 13 bases spanning the gap. Germline assignment: CDR1 SGHTA and CDR2 FQGNSA. In DNA form, the CDR3 reads TGTGCCAGCGTGCCCAGGGCCTCAGATACGCAGTATTTT. This sequence encodes CASVPRASDTQYF. The full variable domain, completed using reference TRBV7-2 and TRBJ2-3, is GAGVSQSPSNKVTEKGKDVELRCDPISGHTALYWYRQSLGQGLEFLIYFQGNSAPDKSGLPSDRFSAERTGGSVSTLTIQRTQQEDSAVYLCASVPRASDTQYFGPGTRLTVL.

The gene calls are TRBV7-9 and TRBJ2-7; 9 bases match TRBD1. The V gene end was trimmed by 4 bases and the J gene end by 4 bases; junction bases not matched to a gene: 11. The germline CDR1 and CDR2 sequences are SEHNR and FQNEAQ (reference sequence). The CDR3 runs to 16 residues. The CDR3 sequence is CASSSQQGAKRYEQYF. CDR3 in DNA: TGTGCCAGCAGCTCGCAACAGGGGGCGAAAAGGTACGAGCAGTACTTC.

V gene TRBV4-2 combines with J gene TRBJ2-2; D gene uncertain. The CDR3 runs 14 residues. Trimming removed 0 bases at V and 7 bases at J, with 9 bases between. Germline-derived CDR1 and CDR2 are LGHNA and YNFKEQ. The CDR3 DNA follows: TGTGCCAGCAGCCAAGAAATATCGGGCGGGGAGCTGTTTTTT. Its protein is CASSQEISGGELFF.

J is TRBJ1-4 and V is TRBV3-1; 7 nucleotides agree with TRBD1. The CDR3 loop spans 14 amino acids. The V gene end was trimmed by 4 bases and the J gene end by 7 bases; junction bases not matched to a gene: 6. Per germline, CDR1 LGHDT and CDR2 YNNKEL (reference sequence). CDR3 sequence reads: CASSPPTGPEKLFF. For the CDR3, the DNA is TGTGCCAGCAGCCCACCGACAGGGCCTGAAAAACTGTTTTTT.

This clonotype came up many times. The chain has TRBV4-1 and TRBJ2-5; perhaps TRBD1 as D (8 bases). Germline-derived CDR1 and CDR2 are MGHRA and YSYEKL. Trimming took 2 bases from V and 2 from J, leaving 18 bases between them. The CDR3 covers 17 residues. The CDR3 coding sequence is TGCGCCAGCAGCCAAATCTTTAAACAGGGGGGGCAAGAGACCCAGTACTTC. As protein: CASSQIFKQGGQETQYF.

The V call is TRBV4-1, the J call TRBJ2-2, with TRBD2 as a possible D gene (7 bases). CDR1 and CDR2 from the germline V gene are MGHRA and YSYEKL. Trimming left V 1 base short and J 7 bases short, with 16 bases between. The CDR3 spans 16 residues. The CDR3 DNA reads as TGCGCCAGCAGCCAAGTGGGGGGGCAGTCCATCGGGGAGCTGTTTTTT. This codes for CASSQVGGQSIGELFF.

This clonotype occurred a few times. This sequence joins TRBV3-1 and TRBJ2-7, with D hard to call. Germline loops: CDR1 LGHDT, CDR2 YNNKEL (reference sequence). V was clipped by 2 bases and J by 5 bases, with 16 bases between them. This CDR3 contains 15 residues. The DNA of the CDR3 is TGTGCCAGCAGCCAACCGGGCCTCCTAGGCCACGAGCAGTACTTC. Residues: CASSQPGLLGHEQYF.

This clonotype was seen only a few times. The chain's CDR3 is CASSLAGSEETQYF. The CDR3 DNA reads as TGTGCCAGCAGCTTGGCCGGATCAGAAGAGACCCAGTACTTC. V gene TRBV5-4 combines with J gene TRBJ2-5; D is uncertain. Trimming took 0 bases from V and 3 from J, leaving 9 bases between them. The CDR3 is 14 amino acids. The germline CDR1 and CDR2 sequences are SGHNT and YYREEE (reference sequence).

This clonotype was detected once. The CDR3 sequence is CASSPRGFRAAFF. In DNA, the CDR3 is TGTGCCAGCAGCCCAAGAGGGTTTCGAGCGGCTTTCTTT. The genes are TRBV12-3 or TRBV12-4 and TRBJ1-1; no firm D call. V lost 6 bases and J lost 11, with 19 bases in between. CDR3 size: 13 residues.

This clonotype was picked up a small number of times. The chain carries TRBV5-1 and TRBJ1-2; TRBD1 aligns across 9 bases. The trim removed 4 bases at V and 2 bases at J, leaving 6 bases unmatched. The CDR3 is 15 amino acids. The germline V gene has CDR1 SGHRS and CDR2 YFSETQ. The CDR3, as DNA: TGCGCCAGCAGCCGGCCGGGACAGGGAAACTATGGCTACACCTTC. This gives the protein CASSRPGQGNYGYTF.

This clonotype was seen a handful of times. V and J are TRBV13 and TRBJ2-4; 10 bases are shared with TRBD2. Germline CDR1 and CDR2: PRHDT and FYEKMQ (reference sequence). Germline trimming cut 3 bases from V and 4 bases from J; bases unmatched to any gene: 3. The CDR3 spans 15 residues. Here the CDR3 reads CASSLRAGGKNIQYF. CDR3 DNA: TGTGCCAGCAGCTTGAGAGCGGGGGGGAAAAACATTCAGTACTTC.

The CDR3 nucleotides are TGTGCCAGCAGCACCGGGACAACCCCCCAAGAGACCCAGTACTTC. Translation gives CASSTGTTPQETQYF. This chain connects TRBV7-9 to TRBJ2-5, with D possibly being TRBD1 (6 bases). There are 15 residues in the CDR3. Trimming stripped 5 bases from V and 1 base from J, with 14 bases between. Germline V lookup: CDR1 SEHNR, CDR2 FQNEAQ (reference sequence).

This chain uses TRBV20-1 with TRBJ2-1; D remains unclear. The length of the CDR3 is 14 residues. CDR1 is DFQATT and CDR2 is SNEGSKA in the germline V gene (reference sequence). V gave up 7 bases and J gave up 4 bases, with 17 bases separating them. For the CDR3, the DNA is TGCAGTGTCCCTGGAGCCACCCCATACAATGAGCAGTTCTTC. Translating it yields CSVPGATPYNEQFF.

A few counts support this clonotype. The chain is built from TRBV29-1 and TRBJ1-2; D is perhaps TRBD1 (6 bases). From germline, CDR1 is SQVTM and CDR2 ANQGSEA. V lost 4 bases and J lost 5, with 8 bases in between. CDR3 length: 11 amino acids. This chain's CDR3 is CSVVGAYGYTF. Here the CDR3 DNA reads TGCAGCGTTGTGGGGGCGTATGGCTACACCTTC.

The DNA for the CDR3 is TGTGCCAGCAGTCTAGGACTGACTATACCTAACAATCAGCCCCAGCATTTT. This codes for CASSLGLTIPNNQPQHF. The J gene is TRBJ1-5, the V gene TRBV6-1; D ambiguous. V lost 5 bases and J 3 bases, leaving 20 bases between the germline ends. The V gene's germline CDR1 is MNHNS and CDR2 SASEGT. The CDR3 loop spans 17 amino acids.

This chain uses TRBV29-1 with TRBJ2-4; TRBD2 is a possible D gene (6 bases). The tail of the sequence fits TRBJ2-7 better, so the J call may be wrong. There are 13 residues in the CDR3. CDR1 is SQVTM, CDR2 ANQGSEA, per germline. In DNA form, the CDR3 reads TGCAGCGTTGGGGCAGGGAGGACCTACGAGCAGTACTTC. This codes for CSVGAGRTYEQYF.

The rearrangement links TRBV28 to TRBJ1-5; no clear D gene. The CDR3 length is 13 residues. V gave up 4 bases and J gave up 7 bases, with 11 bases separating them. Germline CDR1 and CDR2: MDHEN and SYDVKM. The CDR3 region has the DNA TGTGCCAGCAGTTGGACCTCGGGACAGCCCCAGCATTTT. This translates into CASSWTSGQPQHF. Full variable domain (outside the CDR3, taken from reference TRBV28 and TRBJ1-5): DVKVTQSSRYLVKRTGEKVFLECVQDMDHENMFWYRQDPGLGLRLIYFSYDVKMKEKGDIPEGYSVSREKKERFSLILESASTNQTSMYLCASSWTSGQPQHFGDGTRLSIL.

This rearrangement joins TRBV7-2 to TRBJ2-1, with 12 bases identical to TRBD2. Unmatched junction bases numbered 4, after V lost 3 bases and J lost 7 bases. The CDR3 loop spans 15 amino acids. Per germline, CDR1 SGHTA and CDR2 FQGNSA. The CDR3 region has the DNA TGTGCCAGCAGCTTGCTAGCGGGGGGGCTTAATGAGCAGTTCTTC. Translating it yields CASSLLAGGLNEQFF.

This chain links TRBV20-1 with TRBJ1-2, with D uncertain. The germline gives CDR1 DFQATT, CDR2 SNEGSKA (reference sequence). CDR3 length: 11 amino acids. Trimming stripped 6 bases from V and 5 bases from J, with 10 bases between. In nucleotides, the CDR3 is TGCAGTGCCGGCCGGGCGTATGGCTACACCTTC. Translating it yields CSAGRAYGYTF.